This TCR beta chain came from a study of CD8 T cells in ankylosing spondylitis (dated by TCRdb to between 2016 and 2019). In the study overall: The study set out to find disease-linked TCR variants by profiling T cell receptor beta repertoires in ankylosing spondylitis patients and healthy donors. In total, the full study cohort was made up of some 110 healthy donors and 25 ankylosing spondylitis patients. Samples of peripheral blood were taken, and for ankylosing spondylitis patients, synovial fluid was collected as well. Study-wide conclusions, independent of this receptor: According to the report, matched synovial fluid samples from ankylosing spondylitis patients were significantly enriched for the disease-linked clones. In peripheral blood, the disease-linked clones were found at relatively low frequencies and had a CD8+ phenotype. Some motif variants were previously reported in synovial fluid and blood of reactive arthritis patients, suggesting common disease-initiation mechanisms. A TCR beta motif of eight highly homologous amino acid variants appeared characteristic of blood from ankylosing spondylitis patients.

Sequenced using an Illumina HiSeq 2500. Quantitative 5'-RACE with molecular barcodes was the method used to prepare the TCR beta libraries. The authors processed their data as follows. A new computational method, built on a probabilistic model of VDJ rearrangement, was used to identify disease-linked TCR variants. The public reads were quality trimmed at Q25 with fastp and then assembled into clones with MiXCR by TCRdb, keeping productive beta chains. Each entry is one CDR3 protein sequence, shown with its most common DNA and genes. The V and J calls, along with clone size, are taken from TCRdb and not from the paper's own processing. The table for this sample lists approximately 440,000 distinct CDR3 sequences; 17% of them were counted only once. Clones ranked in the top ten supply around 0.92% of the sample. The table lists this clonotype with a few counts. Its target antigen remains unknown. Within one base of it there is no much larger clone, and no base qualities were kept.

Taken from the germline V gene (reference sequence), the CDR1 and CDR2 loops are DFQATT and SNEGSKA. Trimming leaves V shorter by 2 bases and J shorter by 8 bases, with the junction holding 16 bases beyond the gene matches. The CDR3, from cysteine to phenylalanine, totals 16 residues. The DNA shown is the 48-base CDR3, in frame from base 1. This receptor was identified in a male donor with ankylosing spondylitis. Rearrangement joined TRBV20-1 to TRBJ1-2; the junction holds 8 bases that match TRBD1. The source material was blood, either unsorted or a sorted T cell fraction (not recorded which). The DNA sequence follows: TGCAGTGCTAGAAATTCACCAGGGGGCTCCTTCTGGGGCTACACCTTC. It is translated as CSARNSPGGSFWGYTF.